This TCR beta chain was profiled in a study of cytomegalovirus exposure and HLA in healthy donors. Points on this clone: Its target is unknown.

Broader study findings: Most of the CMV-associated TCR beta chains (in a later analysis) appeared to be HLA-restricted. Cytomegalovirus association was listed for approximately 160 TCR beta chains. Being productive about 90% or about 30% of the time was typical of most TCR beta V segments in an earlier analysis. The majority of TCR sequences were rare, yet some public TCRs appeared in many donors.

CDR1 and CDR2 (germline): ENHRY, SYGVKD. Trimming took 4 bases from V and 8 from J, leaving 12 bases between them. The CDR3 loop spans 13 amino acids. In the PCR, 60 Vbeta and 13 Jbeta primers were used. Here immunoSEQ multiplex PCR was the method, and the copy in TCRdb shows in-frame clones only, minus some. Here the sample spans about 160,000 clones, approximately 80% being singletons. The chain has TRBV10-3 and TRBJ2-1, with D tentatively TRBD1 (5 bases). This receptor was identified in a woman aged 30 to 39 in good health and CMV-seropositive. Sequenced input: PBMCs. Here the CDR3 reads CAISGAGYDEQFF. The CDR3 bases are TGTGCCATCAGTGGAGCAGGGTACGATGAGCAGTTCTTC.